The 10 T cell receptor beta chains below come from one sample, sequenced in a study of molecular identifiers for immune sequencing clone quantification. TCRdb reprocessed the PCR reads via MiXCR and lists one record per CDR3 protein. The sample includes about 500,000 distinct CDR3 sequences, around a fifth of them seen just once. The source material was naive CD8+ T cells from blood, with Jurkat cell RNA spiked in. Specified subset: FACS-sorted CD8+CD4-CCR7+CD45RA+ naive T cells. The receptors were gathered from a human donor in good health. Some libraries in this study had Jurkat cell RNA spiked in.

This clonotype has at least ten counts. This chain connects TRBV12-5 to TRBJ2-2, with 8 bases matching TRBD1. The germline V gene has CDR1 LGHNT and CDR2 FRNRAP. Trimming removed 4 bases from V and 1 base from J; junction bases left unmatched: 14. The CDR3 has 19 amino acids. CDR3 coding DNA: TGTGCTAGTGGTTATAGACAGGGGTCCCCGGCCGGGAACACCGGGGAGCTGTTTTTT. It encodes CASGYRQGSPAGNTGELFF. The variable domain in full, completed from reference TRBV12-5 and TRBJ2-2, reads DARVTQTPRHKVTEMGQEVTMRCQPILGHNTVFWYRQTMMQGLELLAYFRNRAPLDDSGMPKDRFSAEMPDATLATLKIQPSEPRDSAVYFCASGYRQGSPAGNTGELFFGEGSRLTVL.

This clonotype was detected ten times or more. The CDR3, as DNA: TGTGCCAGCAGCTTTAGGGCCTCTGGGGCCAACGTCCTGACTTTC. Translated, it gives CASSFRASGANVLTF. This chain links TRBV7-9 with TRBJ2-6; D remains unclear. V lost 3 bases to trimming and J lost 0 bases, with 6 bases between them. CDR1 and CDR2 from the germline V gene are SEHNR and FQNEAQ (reference sequence). This CDR3 spans 15 amino acids.

This chain links TRBV11-2 with TRBJ2-3, with TRBD2 identical over 13 bases. The germline CDR1 and CDR2 sequences are SGHAT and FQNNGV. The CDR3 length is 18 residues. V shed 5 bases, J shed 1 base, and the junction held 9 bases outside the gene matches. The CDR3 bases are TGTGCCAGCAGCGCGGGACTAGCGGGGTCTTTTGGCACAGATACGCAGTATTTT. This translates into CASSAGLAGSFGTDTQYF.

This clonotype was seen repeatedly, ten times or more. The rearrangement uses TRBV5-5 and TRBJ1-5, with TRBD1 as a possible D gene (6 bases). Trimming removed 0 bases at V and 6 bases at J, with 13 bases between. The CDR3 sequence is 15 residues long. Germline V lookup: CDR1 SGHKS, CDR2 YYEKEE (reference sequence). CDR3 region: CASSLEGRGGQPQHF. The CDR3 DNA reads TGTGCCAGCAGCTTGGAGGGCAGGGGAGGTCAGCCCCAGCATTTT.

This clonotype was observed at least ten times. The chain uses TRBV7-9 and TRBJ2-5; possible D gene TRBD1, 6 bases. Germline loops: CDR1 SEHNR, CDR2 FQNEAQ (reference sequence). This CDR3 contains 13 residues. The V end lost 8 bases, the J end lost 1 base, and 11 bases lay between the germline ends. The CDR3 DNA is TGTGCCAGCTTGGACAGCGGCCAAGAGACCCAGTACTTC. Translating gives CASLDSGQETQYF.

The chain is built from TRBV20-1 and TRBJ2-7, with D unresolved. The CDR3 is made up of 13 amino acids. CDR1 DFQATT and CDR2 SNEGSKA come from the germline V gene (reference sequence). V dropped 4 bases and J dropped 0 bases, with 10 bases sitting between them. In DNA form, the CDR3 reads TGCAGTGCTAAGGACGAATACTCCTACGAGCAGTACTTC. Translating gives CSAKDEYSYEQYF.

The genes are TRBV7-9 and TRBJ2-7; D may be TRBD1 or TRBD2 (5 bases each). CDR3 length equals 15 residues. Trimming took off 0 bases at V and 2 bases at J, with 11 bases between the two ends. Germline V gene sequence: CDR1 SEHNR, CDR2 FQNEAQ (reference sequence). This CDR3 reads CASSLAGTLAYEQYF. In DNA, the CDR3 is TGTGCCAGCAGCTTAGCTGGGACCCTAGCCTACGAGCAGTACTTC.

The sample holds many counts of this clonotype. This chain uses TRBV6-2 or TRBV6-3 with TRBJ2-7; D remains ambiguous. V shed 5 bases and J shed 6 bases, with 20 bases lying between them. This CDR3 comprises 15 residues. Germline V gene sequence: CDR1 MNHEY, CDR2 SVGEGT. CDR3: CASSLGSALLFEQYF. In nucleotides, the CDR3 is TGTGCCAGCAGTCTGGGATCCGCGCTGCTGTTCGAGCAGTACTTC.

Many counts were recorded for this clonotype. This chain joins TRBV7-9 and TRBJ2-6, with 8 bases fitting TRBD1. Germline trimming cut 1 base from V and 0 bases from J; bases unmatched to any gene: 11. The germline V gene encodes CDR1 SEHNR and CDR2 FQNEAQ (reference sequence). The CDR3 runs 20 residues. The CDR3 region is CASSLVLGTGEFSGANVLTF. DNA for the CDR3: TGTGCCAGCAGCTTAGTACTTGGGACAGGAGAGTTCTCTGGGGCCAACGTCCTGACTTTC.

This clonotype was detected many times. The V and J genes are TRBV12-3 or TRBV12-4 and TRBJ1-1; D is unresolved. With 2 bases removed from V and 6 bases from J, the gap between germline ends came to 4 bases. The CDR3 length is 11 residues. CDR3 nucleotides: TGTGCCAGCAGTTTATCCCCTGAAGCTTTCTTT. Its protein product is CASSLSPEAFF.